Included here is one TCR beta chain sequence, with context. Its antigen remains unidentified. This specimen comes from a study of OX40 agonist ivuxolimab in advanced cancers. The study's findings and limits: CD8+ T cells were the subset that, on average, had more expanded clones than CD4+. The CD4+ and CD8+ T cells in the blood had expanded clonally by week 6 at 0.1 to 3.0 mg/kg.

Repertoires were generated with immunoSEQ multiplex PCR, while TCRdb's copy carries only in-frame clones and drops some. The data hold 94,000 or so clones, with approximately 80% observed a single time. With 3 bases removed from V and 2 bases from J, the gap between germline ends came to 12 bases. CDR3 length: 14 amino acids. Germline values: CDR1 SGHDT, CDR2 YYEEEE. The chain uses TRBV5-6 and TRBJ2-7; no clear D gene. The material was CD4+ or CD8+ T cells sorted from blood, obtained in a trial of the OX40 agonist ivuxolimab. The receptor was isolated from an adult with an advanced solid tumor such as melanoma, head and neck, liver or kidney cancer. The CDR3 DNA follows: TGTGCCAGCAGCTCCCTACGGGCGACCTACGAGCAGTACTTC. Protein sequence: CASSSLRATYEQYF.